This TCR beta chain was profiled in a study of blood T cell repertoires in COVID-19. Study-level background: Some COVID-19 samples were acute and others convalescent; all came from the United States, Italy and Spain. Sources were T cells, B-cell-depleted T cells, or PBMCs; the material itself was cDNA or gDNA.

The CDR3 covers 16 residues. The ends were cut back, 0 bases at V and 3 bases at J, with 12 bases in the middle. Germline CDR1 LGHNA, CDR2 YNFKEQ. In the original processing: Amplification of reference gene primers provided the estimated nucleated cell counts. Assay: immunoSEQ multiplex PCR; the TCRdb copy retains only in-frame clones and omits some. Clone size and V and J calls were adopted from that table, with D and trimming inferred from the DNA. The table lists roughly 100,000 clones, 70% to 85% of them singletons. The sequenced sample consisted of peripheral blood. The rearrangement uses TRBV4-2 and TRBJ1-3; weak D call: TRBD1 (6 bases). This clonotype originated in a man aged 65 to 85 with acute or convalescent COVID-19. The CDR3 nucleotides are TGTGCCAGCAGCCAAGATCTAGGGACAAATGGAAACACCATATATTTT. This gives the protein CASSQDLGTNGNTIYF.